This TCR beta chain was sequenced during a study of cytomegalovirus exposure and HLA in healthy donors. The PCR used 60 Vbeta and 13 Jbeta primers. Data came from immunoSEQ multiplex PCR; TCRdb stores just in-frame clones and leaves some out. The sample holds around 150,000 clones, about 75% seen once. Sequenced material: PBMCs. This receptor was identified in a female donor in good health and CMV-seronegative.

The CDR3 loop is CASSPTSGREYNEQFF. DNA of the CDR3: TGTGCCAGCAGCCCAACTAGCGGGAGGGAGTACAATGAGCAGTTCTTC. The chain joins TRBV9 to TRBJ2-1, with 13 positions matching TRBD2. This CDR3 has 16 residues. Trimming took 4 bases from V and 4 from J; bases not matched to a gene: 5. CDR1 is SGDLS, CDR2 YYNGEE, per germline.